This entry lists 2 T cell receptor beta chains sequenced from one sample in a study of T cells in tuberculosis listed by TCRdb under 2018. The time point label here, explained by the study, means: new active TB diagnosis, blood taken before or within 7 days of starting treatment. The library was prepared using the immunoSEQ multiplex PCR assay. TCRdb limited this immuneACCESS table to in-frame rearrangements with V and J called. A share of clones is missing; checked studies link under half to unresolved V genes, and the rest is unexplained. The sample table contains tens of thousands of clones; only one count was recorded for roughly 94% of them. The top ten hold less than 5% of the sample. The sample was PBMCs, taken at tuberculosis diagnosis. The receptors were sampled from an adult with tuberculosis.

The rearrangement joins TRBV5-1 to TRBJ2-1; TRBD1 aligns across 8 bases. Germline lookup yields CDR1 SGHRS and CDR2 YFSETQ. The CDR3 spans 19 residues. J gave up 5 bases and V 5 bases, and 21 bases lay outside the gene matches. The CDR3 sequence is CASSSARNPGGGRDNEQFF. CDR3 nucleotides: TGCGCCAGCAGTTCGGCCCGGAACCCAGGGGGCGGTAGGGACAATGAGCAGTTCTTC.

The V and J genes are TRBV7-8 and TRBJ1-1; no definite D call. In germline, CDR1 is SGHVS, CDR2 FQNEAQ. The CDR3 has 13 residues. V lost 2 bases, J lost 2 bases, and 6 bases lay in between. CDR3 nucleotide sequence: TGTGCCAGCAGCTTATGGAGAAACACTGAAGCTTTCTTT. Protein product: CASSLWRNTEAFF.